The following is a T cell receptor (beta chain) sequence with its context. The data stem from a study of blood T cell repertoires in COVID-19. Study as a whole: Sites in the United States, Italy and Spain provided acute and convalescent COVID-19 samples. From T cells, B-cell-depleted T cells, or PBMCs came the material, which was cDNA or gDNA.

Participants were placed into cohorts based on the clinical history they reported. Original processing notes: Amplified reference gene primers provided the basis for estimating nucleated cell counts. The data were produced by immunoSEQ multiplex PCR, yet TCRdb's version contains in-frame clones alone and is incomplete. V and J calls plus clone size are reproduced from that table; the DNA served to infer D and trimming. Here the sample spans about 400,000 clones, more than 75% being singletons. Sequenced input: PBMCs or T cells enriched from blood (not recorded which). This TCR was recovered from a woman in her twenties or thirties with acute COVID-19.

As DNA, the CDR3 is TGTGCCAGTAGTATTGGGACAGGAGGTAATGAAAAACTGTTTTTT. Translation gives CASSIGTGGNEKLFF. The rearrangement joins TRBV19 to TRBJ1-4; 8 bases map to TRBD1. Trimming at V came to 3 bases and at J to 4 bases, leaving 4 bases not matched to a gene. The CDR3 extends over 15 amino acids. Germline CDR1 and CDR2: LNHDA and SQIVND (reference sequence).